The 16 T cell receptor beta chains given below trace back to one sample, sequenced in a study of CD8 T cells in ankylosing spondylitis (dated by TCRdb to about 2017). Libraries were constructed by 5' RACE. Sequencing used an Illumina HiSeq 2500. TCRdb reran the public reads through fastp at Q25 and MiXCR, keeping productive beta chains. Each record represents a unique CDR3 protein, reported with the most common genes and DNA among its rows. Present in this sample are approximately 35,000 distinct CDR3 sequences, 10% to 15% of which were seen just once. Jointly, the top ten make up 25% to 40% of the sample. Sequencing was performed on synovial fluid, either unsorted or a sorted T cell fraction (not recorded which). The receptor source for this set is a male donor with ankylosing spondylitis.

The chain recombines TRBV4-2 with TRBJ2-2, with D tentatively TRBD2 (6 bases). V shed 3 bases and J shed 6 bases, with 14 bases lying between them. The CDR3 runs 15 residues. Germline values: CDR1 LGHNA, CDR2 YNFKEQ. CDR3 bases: TGTGCCAGCAGCCACAGTGCGGAGGGGCCCGGGGAGCTGTTTTTT. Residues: CASSHSAEGPGELFF.

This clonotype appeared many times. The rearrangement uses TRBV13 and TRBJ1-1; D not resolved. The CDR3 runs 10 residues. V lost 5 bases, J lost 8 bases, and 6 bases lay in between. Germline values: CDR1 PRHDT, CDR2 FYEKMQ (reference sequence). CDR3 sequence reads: CASSQTEAFF. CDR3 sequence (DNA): TGTGCCAGCAGCCAAACAGAAGCTTTCTTT. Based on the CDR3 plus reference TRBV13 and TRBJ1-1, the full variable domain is AAGVIQSPRHLIKEKRETATLKCYPIPRHDTVYWYQQGPGQDPQFLISFYEKMQSDKGSIPDRFSAQQFSDYHSELNMSSLELGDSALYFCASSQTEAFFGQGTRLTVV.

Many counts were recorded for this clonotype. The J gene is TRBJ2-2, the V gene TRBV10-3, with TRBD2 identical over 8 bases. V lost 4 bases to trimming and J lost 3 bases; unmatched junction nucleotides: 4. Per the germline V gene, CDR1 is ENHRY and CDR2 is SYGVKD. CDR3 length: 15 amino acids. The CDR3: CAISVKRGYTGELFF. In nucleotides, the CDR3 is TGTGCCATCAGTGTAAAGCGGGGGTACACCGGGGAGCTGTTTTTT.

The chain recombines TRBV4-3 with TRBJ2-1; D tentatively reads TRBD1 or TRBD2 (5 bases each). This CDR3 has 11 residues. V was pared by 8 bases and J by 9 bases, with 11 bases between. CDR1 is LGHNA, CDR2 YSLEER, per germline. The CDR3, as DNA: TGCGCCAGCGGTTGGGGGTTTGAGCAGTTCTTC. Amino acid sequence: CASGWGFEQFF.

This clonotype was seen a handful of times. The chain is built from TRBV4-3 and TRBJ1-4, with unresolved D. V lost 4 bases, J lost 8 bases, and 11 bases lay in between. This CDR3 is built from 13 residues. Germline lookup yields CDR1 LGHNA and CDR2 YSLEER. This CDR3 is CASSPRPREKLFF. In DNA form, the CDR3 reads TGCGCCAGCAGCCCCCGCCCCCGGGAAAAACTGTTTTTT.

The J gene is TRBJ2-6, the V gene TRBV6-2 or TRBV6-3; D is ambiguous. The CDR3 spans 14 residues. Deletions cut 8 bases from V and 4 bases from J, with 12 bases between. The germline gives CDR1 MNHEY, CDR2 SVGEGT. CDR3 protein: CASAVLSGANVLTF. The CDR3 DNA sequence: TGTGCCAGCGCCGTTTTAAGCGGGGCCAACGTCCTGACTTTC.

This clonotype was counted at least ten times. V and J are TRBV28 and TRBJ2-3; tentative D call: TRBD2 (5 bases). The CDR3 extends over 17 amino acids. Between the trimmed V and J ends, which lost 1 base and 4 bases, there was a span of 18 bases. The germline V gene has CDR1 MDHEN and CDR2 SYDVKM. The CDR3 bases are TGTGCCAGCAGTTTATCCCTCCCTAGCCCCACCTCAGATACGCAGTATTTT. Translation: CASSLSLPSPTSDTQYF.

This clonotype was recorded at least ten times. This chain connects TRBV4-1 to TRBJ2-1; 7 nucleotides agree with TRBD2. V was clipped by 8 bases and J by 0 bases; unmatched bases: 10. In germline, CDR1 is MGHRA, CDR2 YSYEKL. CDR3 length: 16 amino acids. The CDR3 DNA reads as TGCGCCAGCGTCCCGGGGGGTCTTAGCTCCTACAATGAGCAGTTCTTC. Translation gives CASVPGGLSSYNEQFF.

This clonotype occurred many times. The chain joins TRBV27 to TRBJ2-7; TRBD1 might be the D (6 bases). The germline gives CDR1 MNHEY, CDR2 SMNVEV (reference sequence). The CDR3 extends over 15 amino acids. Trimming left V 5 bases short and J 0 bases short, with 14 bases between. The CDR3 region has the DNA TGTGCCAGCAGTCCCCTCCGGGACAACTCCTACGAGCAGTACTTC. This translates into CASSPLRDNSYEQYF.

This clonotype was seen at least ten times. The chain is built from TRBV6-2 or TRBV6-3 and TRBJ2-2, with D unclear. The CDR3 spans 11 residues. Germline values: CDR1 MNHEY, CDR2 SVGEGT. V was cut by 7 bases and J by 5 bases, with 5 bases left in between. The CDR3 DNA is TGTGCCAGCACCCCGACCGGGGAGCTGTTTTTT. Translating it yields CASTPTGELFF.

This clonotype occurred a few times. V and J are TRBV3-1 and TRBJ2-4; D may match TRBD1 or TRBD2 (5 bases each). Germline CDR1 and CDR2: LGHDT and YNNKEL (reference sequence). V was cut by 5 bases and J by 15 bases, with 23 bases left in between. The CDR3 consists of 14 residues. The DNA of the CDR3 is TGTGCCAGCAGCTCGAACCTCCCGGGGCGCGATCGGTACTTC. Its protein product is CASSSNLPGRDRYF. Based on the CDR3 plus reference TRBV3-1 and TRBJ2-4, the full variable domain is DTAVSQTPKYLVTQMGNDKSIKCEQNLGHDTMYWYKQDSKKFLKIMFSYNNKELIINETVPNRFSPKSPDKAHLNLHINSLELGDSAVYFCASSSNLPGRDRYFGAGTRLSVL.

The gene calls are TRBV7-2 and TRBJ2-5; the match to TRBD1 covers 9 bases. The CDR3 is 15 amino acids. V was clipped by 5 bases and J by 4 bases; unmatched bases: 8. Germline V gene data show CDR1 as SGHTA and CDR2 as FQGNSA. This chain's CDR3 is CASSPYRGPGETQYF. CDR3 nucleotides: TGTGCCAGCAGCCCGTACAGGGGGCCGGGAGAGACCCAGTACTTC.

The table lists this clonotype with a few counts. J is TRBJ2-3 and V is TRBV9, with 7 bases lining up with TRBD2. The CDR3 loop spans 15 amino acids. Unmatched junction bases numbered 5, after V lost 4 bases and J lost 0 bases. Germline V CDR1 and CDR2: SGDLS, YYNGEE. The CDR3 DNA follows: TGTGCCAGCAGCCCAAGCGGGGTAAGCACAGATACGCAGTATTTT. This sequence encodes CASSPSGVSTDTQYF. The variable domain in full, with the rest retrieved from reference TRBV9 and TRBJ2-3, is DSGVTQTPKHLITATGQRVTLRCSPRSGDLSVYWYQQSLDQGLQFLIQYYNGEERAKGNILERFSAQQFPDLHSELNLSSLELGDSALYFCASSPSGVSTDTQYFGPGTRLTVL.

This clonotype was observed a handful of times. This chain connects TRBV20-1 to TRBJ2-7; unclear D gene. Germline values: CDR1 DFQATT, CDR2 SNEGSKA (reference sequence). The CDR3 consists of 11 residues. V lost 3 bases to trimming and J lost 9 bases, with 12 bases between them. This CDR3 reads CSASGPILQYF. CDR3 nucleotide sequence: TGCAGTGCTAGCGGCCCTATCCTGCAGTACTTC.

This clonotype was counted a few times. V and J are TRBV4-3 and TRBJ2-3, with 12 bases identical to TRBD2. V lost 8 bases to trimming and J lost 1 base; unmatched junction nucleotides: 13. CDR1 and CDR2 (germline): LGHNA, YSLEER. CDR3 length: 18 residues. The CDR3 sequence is CASSYGTSGSGGTDTQYF. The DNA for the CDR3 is TGCGCCAGCTCGTACGGGACTAGCGGGTCAGGCGGCACAGATACGCAGTATTTT.

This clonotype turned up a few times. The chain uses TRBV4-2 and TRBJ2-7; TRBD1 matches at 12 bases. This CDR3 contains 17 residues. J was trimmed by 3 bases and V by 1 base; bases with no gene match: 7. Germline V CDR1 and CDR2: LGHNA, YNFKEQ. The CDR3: CASSQALGQGAFYEQYF. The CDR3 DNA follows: TGTGCCAGCAGCCAAGCTTTGGGACAGGGGGCGTTCTACGAGCAGTACTTC.